The 23 T cell receptor beta chains listed next were all sequenced from one sample in a study of T-cell reconstitution after alpha-beta-depleted transplantation in children. Preparation of the TCRbeta library was carried out with unique molecular identifiers. TCRdb analysed the PCR reads with MiXCR anew, one entry per CDR3 protein. Here the sample spans 440,000 or so distinct CDR3 sequences, approximately 10% being singletons. The sample consisted of PBMCs from the stem cell graft donor, taken from the stem cell graft. The receptors shown here come from a human donor who donated a stem cell graft to a child with acute myeloid leukemia.

In its sample, this clonotype was seen many times. The chain is built from TRBV27 and TRBJ2-3; D remains unclear. The CDR3 has 13 amino acids. In germline, CDR1 is MNHEY, CDR2 SMNVEV (reference sequence). V was cut by 2 bases and J by 0 bases, with 3 bases left in between. The CDR3 DNA is TGTGCCAGCAGTTTAACTAGCACAGATACGCAGTATTTT. Amino acid sequence: CASSLTSTDTQYF.

Many counts were recorded for this clonotype. The rearrangement joins TRBV7-2 to TRBJ2-6; D remains ambiguous. The germline gives CDR1 SGHTA, CDR2 FQGNSA. This CDR3 contains 13 residues. With 5 bases removed from V and 4 bases from J, the gap between germline ends came to 6 bases. The CDR3 DNA follows: TGTGCCAGCAGCCCCCCGGGGGCCAACGTCCTGACTTTC. Its protein is CASSPPGANVLTF.

This clonotype came up a few times. This chain uses TRBV18 with TRBJ2-3, with a possible D match to TRBD2 (5 bases). Germline V gene lookup returns CDR1 KGHSH and CDR2 LQKENI. Trimming left V 3 bases short and J 0 bases short, with 13 bases between. The CDR3 is 16 amino acids. In nucleotides, the CDR3 is TGTGCCAGCTCACCCATGCTAGCTTCCAGCACAGATACGCAGTATTTT. It encodes CASSPMLASSTDTQYF.

The table lists this clonotype with many counts. This chain connects TRBV7-2 to TRBJ2-1; no firm D call. Trimming cost V 5 bases and J 8 bases, with 13 bases left between them. This CDR3 is 13 amino acids long. Germline loops: CDR1 SGHTA, CDR2 FQGNSA. This CDR3 reads CASSLDSIYEQFF. The CDR3 bases are TGTGCCAGCAGCCTAGACTCAATCTATGAGCAGTTCTTC.

The chain employs TRBV7-2 and TRBJ2-7, with a possible D match to TRBD2 (5 bases). Per the germline V gene, CDR1 is SGHTA and CDR2 is FQGNSA. The CDR3 contains 15 residues. The V and J ends lost 1 base and 1 base respectively, with 11 bases between them. The CDR3, as DNA: TGTGCCAGCAGCTTAGTCGGGGTTGTGTCCTACGAGCAGTACTTC. Translating gives CASSLVGVVSYEQYF.

V usage is TRBV12-3 or TRBV12-4 and J usage is TRBJ2-3; 8 bases align to TRBD2. V lost 8 bases and J lost 2; bases outside the gene matches: 6. CDR3 size: 14 residues. The CDR3 DNA reads as TGTGCCAGCCGAACTAGCGGACTCACAGATACGCAGTATTTT. The encoded protein is CASRTSGLTDTQYF.

The chain employs TRBV9 and TRBJ1-2, with 9 nucleotides matching TRBD1. Germline CDR1 and CDR2: SGDLS and YYNGEE. This CDR3 is 14 amino acids long. V was pared by 2 bases and J by 7 bases, with 6 bases of the junction left unmatched. CDR3 loop: CASSVTGGEGGYTF. Here the CDR3 DNA reads TGTGCCAGCAGCGTTACAGGGGGCGAGGGTGGCTACACCTTC.

This clonotype has a handful of counts. The chain has TRBV7-2 and TRBJ1-5; TRBD1 is a possible D gene (6 bases). This CDR3 comprises 14 residues. The V end was cut by 5 bases, the J end by 2 bases, with 10 bases between. Germline V lookup: CDR1 SGHTA, CDR2 FQGNSA. CDR3 in amino acids: CASSLTGRNQPQHF. CDR3 in DNA: TGTGCCAGCAGCCTCACAGGGCGCAATCAGCCCCAGCATTTT.

This clonotype was seen many times. The chain uses TRBV9 and TRBJ2-3; TRBD2 aligns across 8 bases. The germline CDR1 and CDR2 sequences are SGDLS and YYNGEE. The CDR3 contains 15 residues. Trimming removed 0 bases from V and 3 bases from J; junction bases left unmatched: 3. The CDR3 DNA follows: TGTGCCAGCAGCGTAGCTACGGGAGGGACAGATACGCAGTATTTT. The encoded protein is CASSVATGGTDTQYF.

This clonotype was recorded a few times. CDR3 coding DNA: TGCGCCAGCAGCTCGACCGGAGGACAGGGAAGCGAGCAGTACTTC. Translation gives CASSSTGGQGSEQYF. The V call is TRBV5-1, the J call TRBJ2-7; 8 bases map to TRBD1. This CDR3 has 15 residues. Looked up from germline, CDR1 is SGHRS and CDR2 is YFSETQ. J lost 6 bases, V lost 3 bases, and 11 bases had no gene match.

In this sample, this clonotype turned up many times. J is TRBJ1-1 and V is TRBV4-1; 10 bases align to TRBD1. The V gene's germline CDR1 is MGHRA and CDR2 YSYEKL. This CDR3 has 17 residues. J was trimmed by 1 base and V by 4 bases; bases with no gene match: 9. CDR3 coding DNA: TGCGCCAGCAGCCTACTCCTGGACAGGGGGTGGAACACTGAAGCTTTCTTT. Protein product: CASSLLLDRGWNTEAFF.

The CDR3 reads CASSKTALNTEAFF. The CDR3, as DNA: TGTGCCAGCAGTAAGACAGCGTTGAACACTGAAGCTTTCTTT. The rearrangement links TRBV25-1 to TRBJ1-1, with TRBD1 as a possible D gene (5 bases). The CDR3 runs 14 residues. Germline loops: CDR1 MGHDK, CDR2 SYGVNS. Trimming shortened V by 5 bases and J by 0 bases, and 10 bases separated the two germline ends.

On this clonotype: One base away lies a much larger clone, so this may be a sequencing read error. This sequence joins TRBV2 and TRBJ2-5; tentatively, D is TRBD2 (6 bases). The CDR3 consists of 14 residues. CDR1 is SNHLY and CDR2 is FYNNEI in the germline V gene. Here the CDR3 reads CASSQTSPQGTQYF. The CDR3 bases are TGTGCCAGCAGTCAAACTAGCCCCCAAGGGACCCAGTACTTC. The complete variable domain, with remaining parts taken from reference TRBV2 and TRBJ2-5, reads EPEVTQTPSHQVTQMGQEVILRCVPISNHLYFYWYRQILGQKVEFLVSFYNNEISEKSEIFDDQFSVERPDGSNFTLKIRSTKLEDSAMYFCASSQTSPQGTQYFGPGTRLLVL.

This clonotype was observed a handful of times. V is TRBV5-5 and J is TRBJ1-1; D is perhaps TRBD1 (6 bases). The germline V gene has CDR1 SGHKS and CDR2 YYEKEE (reference sequence). The CDR3 spans 16 residues. Trimming removed 6 bases from V and 4 bases from J, with 22 bases in between. CDR3 loop: CASTYGPSTGVTEAFF. The CDR3 DNA reads as TGTGCCAGCACCTATGGCCCATCGACAGGAGTCACTGAAGCTTTCTTT.

V is TRBV7-3 and J is TRBJ2-3; a possible D gene is TRBD2 (5 bases). Germline CDR1 reads SGHTA; CDR2 reads FQGTGA. The length of the CDR3 is 15 residues. V was trimmed by 4 bases and J by 2 bases, leaving 13 bases between them. The CDR3 bases are TGTGCCAGCAGCTACCGGGGTAGCGACACAGATACGCAGTATTTT. Amino acid sequence: CASSYRGSDTDTQYF.

The rearrangement joins TRBV5-1 to TRBJ2-5; 7 bases fit TRBD1. Losses at the gene ends were 5 bases for V and 1 base for J; bases not matched to a gene: 14. The CDR3 sequence is 17 residues long. Germline V gene data show CDR1 as SGHRS and CDR2 as YFSETQ. CDR3 nucleotide sequence: TGCGCCAGCAGAAAGGGACAGTCGAGCTCGGGCCAAGAGACCCAGTACTTC. This gives the protein CASRKGQSSSGQETQYF.

There are a few counts of this clonotype. This chain connects TRBV5-1 to TRBJ2-3; TRBD2 aligns across 7 bases. Germline CDR1 reads SGHRS; CDR2 reads YFSETQ. The CDR3 consists of 17 residues. V shed 4 bases, J shed 4 bases, and the junction held 15 bases outside the gene matches. CDR3 protein: CASSPLGGRAGADTQYF. As DNA, the CDR3 is TGCGCCAGCAGCCCCTTAGGAGGGAGGGCCGGGGCAGATACGCAGTATTTT.

There are a few counts of this clonotype. The chain couples TRBV4-2 to TRBJ2-7; 7 bases fit TRBD2. CDR1 is LGHNA and CDR2 is YNFKEQ in the germline V gene. This CDR3 has 15 residues. V lost 0 bases, J lost 3 bases, and 5 bases stayed unmatched. The chain's CDR3 is CASSQDRGDYYEQYV. CDR3 nucleotide sequence: TGTGCCAGCAGCCAAGACCGAGGGGACTACTACGAGCAGTACGTC.

This clonotype was seen only a few times. The chain uses TRBV27 and TRBJ2-7, with D maybe TRBD1 (6 bases). CDR3 length equals 16 residues. With 3 bases removed from V and 2 bases from J, the gap between germline ends came to 17 bases. Per germline, CDR1 MNHEY and CDR2 SMNVEV (reference sequence). CDR3 in DNA: TGTGCCAGCAGTTTGCCGGGACACGAACTAACCTACGAGCAGTACGTC. Protein: CASSLPGHELTYEQYV.

The sample holds a few counts of this clonotype. The V call is TRBV27, the J call TRBJ2-1, with D uncertain. CDR1 and CDR2 from the germline V gene are MNHEY and SMNVEV (reference sequence). V lost 3 bases, J lost 0 bases, and 12 bases lay in between. This CDR3 contains 16 residues. As DNA, the CDR3 is TGTGCCAGCAGTTTTGAAGCGCTTAGCTCCTACAATGAGCAGTTCTTC. Translated, it gives CASSFEALSSYNEQFF.

There are a few counts of this clonotype. This sequence joins TRBV12-3 or TRBV12-4 and TRBJ1-6; 7 bases line up with TRBD1. This CDR3 spans 11 amino acids. Losses at the gene ends were 11 bases for V and 13 bases for J; bases not matched to a gene: 8. The CDR3 region has the DNA TGTGCCGTCTCAGGGGGAGGGCCCCTCCACTTT. This translates into CAVSGGGPLHF.

This clonotype has at least ten counts. This chain joins TRBV10-1 and TRBJ2-3; TRBD2 agrees at 8 bases. This CDR3 comprises 14 residues. CDR1 is WNHNN, CDR2 SYGVQD, per germline (reference sequence). V was clipped by 3 bases and J by 4 bases; unmatched bases: 3. CDR3 bases: TGCGCCAGCAGTGAACGGGGGGGCCCAGATACGCAGTATTTT. This encodes CASSERGGPDTQYF.

This clonotype was observed a handful of times. The chain combines TRBV29-1 with TRBJ1-2; TRBD1 matches 8 bases. This CDR3 contains 11 residues. V lost 7 bases to trimming and J lost 6 bases; unmatched junction nucleotides: 4. From germline, CDR1 is SQVTM and CDR2 ANQGSEA. Written as DNA, the CDR3 is TGCAGCGCCGGACAGGGAGATGGCTACACCTTC. It codes for CSAGQGDGYTF.